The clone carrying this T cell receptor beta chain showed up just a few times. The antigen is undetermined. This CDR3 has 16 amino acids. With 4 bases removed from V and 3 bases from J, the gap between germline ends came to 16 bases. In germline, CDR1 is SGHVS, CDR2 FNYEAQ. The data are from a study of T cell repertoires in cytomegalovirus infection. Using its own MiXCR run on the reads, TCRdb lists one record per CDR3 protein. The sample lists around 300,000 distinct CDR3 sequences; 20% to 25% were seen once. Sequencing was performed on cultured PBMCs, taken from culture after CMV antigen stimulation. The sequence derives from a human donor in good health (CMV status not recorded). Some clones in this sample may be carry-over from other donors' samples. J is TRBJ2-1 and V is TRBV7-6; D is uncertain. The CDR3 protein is CASSSRPDSNYNEQFF. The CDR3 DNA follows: TGTGCCAGCAGCTCACGACCCGACTCTAACTACAATGAGCAGTTCTTC.